This T cell receptor (beta chain) originates from a study of blood T cell repertoires in COVID-19. Assay: immunoSEQ multiplex PCR; the TCRdb copy retains only in-frame clones and omits some. The data contain hundreds of thousands of clones, roughly 90% of them singletons. In germline, CDR1 is SEHNR, CDR2 FQNEAQ (reference sequence). This CDR3 region has 16 residues. The V gene end was trimmed by 4 bases and the J gene end by 4 bases; junction bases not matched to a gene: 7. The source of this sequence is a woman aged 45-59 years who had been exposed to COVID-19. The chain has TRBV7-9 and TRBJ2-5, with 12 positions matching TRBD1. Material for sequencing was PBMCs or T cells enriched from blood (not recorded which). The CDR3 spells CASSYPGQGAGETQYF. The CDR3 DNA reads as TGTGCCAGCAGCTATCCGGGACAGGGGGCTGGAGAGACCCAGTACTTC.